This T cell receptor (beta chain) was sequenced for a study of blood T cell repertoires in COVID-19. Overall study: Samples representing acute and convalescent COVID-19 were sourced from the United States, Italy and Spain. T cells, B-cell-depleted T cells, or PBMCs provided the cDNA or gDNA that served as material.

Original processing methods: Quantification of nucleated cells was approximated via reference gene primer amplification. The table came from immunoSEQ multiplex PCR; TCRdb's copy has only in-frame clones and leaves some out. That table is the source of V, J and clone size, and D and trimming were worked out from the DNA. The table lists more than 85,000 clones, nearly 90% of them singletons. Sequencing used peripheral blood. The receptor comes from a man between 65 and 79 years old with acute or convalescent COVID-19.

The CDR3 reads CATSRDQGFRGQPQHF. CDR3 DNA sequence: TGTGCCACCAGCAGAGATCAGGGCTTTCGAGGACAGCCCCAGCATTTT. The V and J genes are TRBV15 and TRBJ1-5, with D tentatively TRBD1 (5 bases). V was trimmed by 0 bases and J by 7 bases, leaving 16 bases between them. The CDR3 covers 16 residues. Germline V CDR1 and CDR2: LNHNV, YYDKDF (reference sequence). Supplemented by reference TRBV15 and TRBJ1-5, the full variable domain reads DAMVIQNPRYQVTQFGKPVTLSCSQTLNHNVMYWYQQKSSQAPKLLFHYYDKDFNNEADTPDNFQSRRPNTSFCFLDIRSPGLGDTAMYLCATSRDQGFRGQPQHFGDGTRLSIL.